This is a list of T cell receptor beta chains from one sample in a study of OX40 agonist ivuxolimab in advanced cancers. Produced via immunoSEQ multiplex PCR; TCRdb's table is partial and in-frame only. The data contain roughly 60,000 clones, 86% of them seen just once; the ten biggest clones take up about 0.88%. The source material was CD4+ or CD8+ T cells sorted from blood, sampled in a trial of the OX40 agonist ivuxolimab. Receptors were obtained from an adult with an advanced solid tumor such as melanoma, head and neck, liver or kidney cancer. Both conserved end residues are part of each CDR3. The D gene is left open where the match is weak. A row's size may be missing; if present it is once, few, many or a size class.

>NA|TRBJ2-1|TRBD2|TRBV5-1
TGCGCCAGCAGCTTGGTACTAGCGGGCCTCAATGAGCAGTTCTTC
CASSLVLAGLNEQFF
>NA|TRBJ2-5|TRBD1|TRBV7-8
TGTGCCAGCAGCTCTCCTCGACAGGGGCGAGAGACCCAGTACTTC
CASSSPRQGRETQYF
>NA|TRBJ1-1|NA|TRBV9
TGTGCCAGCAGCGAATTGGGCAGATCTGAAGCTTTCTTT
CASSELGRSEAFF
>NA|TRBJ1-5|NA|TRBV2
TGTGCCAGCAGTGAAGGGGGGGGCGCTGTCAATCAGCCCCAGCATTTT
CASSEGGGAVNQPQHF
>NA|TRBJ2-2|TRBD1|TRBV18
TGTGCCAGCTCACCAATGGACAGGGGGAACACCGGGGAGCTGTTTTTT
CASSPMDRGNTGELFF
>NA|TRBJ2-5|NA|TRBV4-1
TGCGCCAGCAGCCAACCCGGCCGCTTAGGAACCCAGTACTTC
CASSQPGRLGTQYF
>NA|TRBJ2-1|NA|TRBV12-5
TGTGCTAGTGGTAAACCGAGGACAATCTCCTACAATGAGCAGTTCTTC
CASGKPRTISYNEQFF
>NA|TRBJ1-5|NA|TRBV19
TGTGCCAGTATAGGTCGTTCAGGGCTCGGGGGCAATCAGCCCCAGCATTTT
CASIGRSGLGGNQPQHF
>once|TRBJ1-5|TRBD1|TRBV6-1
TGTGCCAGCAGTGAGCCCAGGGGGAGCGGAACTCAGCCCCAGCATTTT
CASSEPRGSGTQPQHF
>NA|TRBJ1-1|TRBD1|TRBV7-2
TGTGCCAGCCAGGGGGCGCCGAGTAAGTTGAGCACTGAAGCTTTCTTT
CASQGAPSKLSTEAFF
>NA|TRBJ2-1|TRBD1|TRBV6-5
TGTGCCAGCAGTTTAACCGGGACAGGGTTCAACAATGAGCAGTTCTTC
CASSLTGTGFNNEQFF
>NA|TRBJ1-3|NA|TRBV28
TGTGCCAGCAGTTTAGGTACGCTATTCTCTGGAAACACCATATATTTT
CASSLGTLFSGNTIYF
>few|TRBJ1-1|NA|TRBV5-1
TGCGCCAGCAGCTTGGGACAATTCCCTGAAGCTTTCTTT
CASSLGQFPEAFF
>NA|TRBJ1-2|NA|TRBV7-9
TGTGCCAGCAGCGCTTCGACAGCCAACTATGGCTACACCTTC
CASSASTANYGYTF
>NA|TRBJ2-5|NA|TRBV5-6
TGTGCCAGCAGCTCCCGGCACAAGCCGCCGGAGACCCAGTACTTC
CASSSRHKPPETQYF
>NA|TRBJ2-1|NA|TRBV11-2
TGTGCCAGTTATCTTAATCCGGGGATGTCCAATGAGCAGTTCTTC
CASYLNPGMSNEQFF
>NA|TRBJ1-1|TRBD1|TRBV28
TGTGCCAGCAGTACCACAGGGGGGGACACTGAAGCTTTCTTT
CASSTTGGDTEAFF
>NA|TRBJ2-3|NA|TRBV7-2
TGTGCCAGCAGCTTCATCCAGGGTCTCACAGATACGCAGTATTTT
CASSFIQGLTDTQYF
>NA|TRBJ2-4|NA|TRBV19
TGTGCCAGTAGTCTCGGCCCCTTTCTAGCGAAGGGAGCCAAAAACATTCAGTACTTC
CASSLGPFLAKGAKNIQYF
>NA|TRBJ2-3|NA|TRBV9
TGTGCCAGCAGCGGAACGGGGAAAGTTGATACGCAGTATTTT
CASSGTGKVDTQYF
>NA|TRBJ2-3|TRBD2|TRBV4-1
TGCGCCAGCAGCCAAGTCAGCGGGGGGGTAGATACGCAGTATTTT
CASSQVSGGVDTQYF
>once|TRBJ2-7|TRBD2|TRBV11-1
TGTGCCAGCAGCTTCGTAGCGGGAGGAGTTGAGCAGTACTTC
CASSFVAGGVEQYF
>NA|TRBJ1-1|TRBD1|TRBV28
TGTGCCAGCAGTTTGGGGACAGGGGGCGTCCCGAACACTGAAGCTTTCTTT
CASSLGTGGVPNTEAFF
>NA|TRBJ2-7|NA|TRBV7-8
TGTGCCAGCAGCTTAAACAGTCCCATACTCTCCTACGAGCAGTACTTC
CASSLNSPILSYEQYF
>NA|TRBJ2-2|NA|TRBV18
TGTGCCAGCTCACCGCCGGGACAACGACAGAACACCGGGGAGCTGTTTTTT
CASSPPGQRQNTGELFF
>NA|TRBJ1-4|NA|TRBV21-1
TGTGCCAGCAGCAACCGACAGGGGGTGGGGGAAAAACTGTTTTTT
CASSNRQGVGEKLFF
>NA|TRBJ1-4|NA|TRBV6-5
TGTGCCAGCAGTTACTCGCGGGATGCCTTTGAAAAACTGTTTTTT
CASSYSRDAFEKLFF
>once|TRBJ2-3|TRBD2|TRBV6-6
TGTGCCAGCAAGGGGGTAGCGGGAGCCACAGATACGCAGTATTTT
CASKGVAGATDTQYF
>NA|TRBJ2-3|NA|TRBV23-1
TGCGCCAGCAGTCAATCGTGGAGGGAGGTACTTGCAGATACGCAGTATTTT
CASSQSWREVLADTQYF
>NA|TRBJ1-6|NA|TRBV9
TGTGCCAGCAGCGTAGAGGTAGCGAATTCACCCCTCCACTTT
CASSVEVANSPLHF
>NA|TRBJ1-1|TRBD1|TRBV18
TGTGCCAGCTCATCGACAGGGTTGGAGGCGAACACTGAAGCTTTCTTT
CASSSTGLEANTEAFF